The 10 T cell receptor beta chains below come from one sample, sequenced in a study of T cell repertoires in cytomegalovirus infection. TCRdb reprocessed the reads via MiXCR and lists one record per CDR3 protein. The table includes around 200,000 distinct CDR3 sequences, approximately 18% detected once. Sequenced sample: CD8+ T cells from PBMCs. Receptors originate from a human donor in good health (CMV status not recorded). Some clones in this sample may be carry-over from other donors' samples.

This clonotype was detected ten times or more. J is TRBJ2-1 and V is TRBV7-2, with TRBD2 matching 10 bases. The CDR3 has 15 residues. CDR1 SGHTA and CDR2 FQGNSA come from the germline V gene. J was trimmed by 3 bases and V by 1 base; bases with no gene match: 0. The CDR3 region is CASSLGLAGYNEQFF. CDR3 bases: TGTGCCAGCAGCTTAGGACTAGCGGGCTACAATGAGCAGTTCTTC.

The gene calls are TRBV7-8 and TRBJ1-5; D not resolved. Per the germline V gene, CDR1 is SGHVS and CDR2 is FQNEAQ. V gave up 5 bases and J gave up 3 bases, with 11 bases separating them. CDR3 length: 14 amino acids. The CDR3 is CASSPGSDNQPQHF. The CDR3 region has the DNA TGTGCCAGCAGCCCGGGTTCTGACAATCAGCCCCAGCATTTT.

The table lists this clonotype with a few counts. The V call is TRBV2, the J call TRBJ1-1; D uncertain. CDR3 length equals 16 residues. Germline CDR1 reads SNHLY; CDR2 reads FYNNEI. The germline V and J ends were trimmed by 5 bases and 2 bases, with 18 bases remaining between them. In nucleotides, the CDR3 is TGTGCCAGCAGTACTGGACCCGAATCCTTAAACACTGAAGCTTTCTTT. It yields the protein CASSTGPESLNTEAFF.

This clonotype was counted between two and nine times. The rearrangement joins TRBV29-1 to TRBJ1-1; D is uncertain. V dropped 6 bases and J dropped 1 base, with 6 bases sitting between them. CDR1 is SQVTM, CDR2 ANQGSEA, per germline. The CDR3 extends over 11 amino acids. The CDR3 DNA reads as TGCAGCGTCGCATGGAACACTGAAGCTTTCTTT. It is translated as CSVAWNTEAFF.

As DNA, the CDR3 is TGCAGTGGCCCCGGGATAGCGGGGGGCAATGAGCAGTTCTTC. It translates to CSGPGIAGGNEQFF. V and J are TRBV20-1 and TRBJ2-1, with TRBD2 matching 10 bases. This CDR3 has 14 residues. Germline values: CDR1 DFQATT, CDR2 SNEGSKA (reference sequence). Trimming took 7 bases from V and 6 from J; bases not matched to a gene: 9.

This clonotype was detected only a few times. The rearrangement joins TRBV27 to TRBJ2-7; D uncertain. Germline V gene lookup returns CDR1 MNHEY and CDR2 SMNVEV (reference sequence). V lost 8 bases and J lost 1, with 12 bases in between. This CDR3 contains 13 residues. The CDR3 is CASSLAVSYEQYF. In DNA form, the CDR3 reads TGTGCCAGCTCCCTTGCAGTTTCCTACGAGCAGTACTTC.

This clonotype was seen more than once but under ten times. This chain connects TRBV14 to TRBJ1-5; possibly TRBD1 for D (6 bases). This CDR3 contains 13 residues. The germline CDR1 and CDR2 sequences are SGHDN and FVKESK. V gave up 4 bases and J gave up 7 bases, with 11 bases separating them. The CDR3 region has the DNA TGTGCCAGCAGCCGGGGGGCTCGACAGCCCCAGCATTTT. Its protein product is CASSRGARQPQHF.

This clonotype was observed a few times. V usage is TRBV7-9 and J usage is TRBJ2-1; the D gene is possibly TRBD1 (5 bases). The CDR3 consists of 17 residues. Germline assignment: CDR1 SEHNR and CDR2 FQNEAQ (reference sequence). V lost 5 bases, J lost 6 bases, and 23 bases lay in between. The CDR3 sequence: CASSPPQGDPHGNEQFF. In nucleotides, the CDR3 is TGTGCCAGCAGCCCCCCCCAAGGGGATCCCCACGGCAATGAGCAGTTCTTC.

This clonotype was seen only a few times. The V gene is TRBV28, the J gene TRBJ1-1, with 8 nucleotides matching TRBD1. Germline V lookup: CDR1 MDHEN, CDR2 SYDVKM. V lost 2 bases, J lost 3 bases, and 5 bases stayed unmatched. The CDR3 has 15 residues. CDR3 sequence: CASSLQGARDTEAFF. The CDR3 nucleotides read TGTGCCAGCAGTTTACAGGGGGCGCGGGACACTGAAGCTTTCTTT.

A few counts support this clonotype. This chain uses TRBV2 with TRBJ1-6; D is unresolved. The V and J ends lost 6 bases and 7 bases respectively, with 16 bases between them. The CDR3 loop spans 15 amino acids. Germline V gene lookup returns CDR1 SNHLY and CDR2 FYNNEI. For the CDR3, the DNA is TGTGCCAGCAGGACCTTATGGACGGAGAATTCACCCCTCCACTTT. Residues: CASRTLWTENSPLHF. Full variable domain (rest looked up from reference TRBV2 and TRBJ1-6): EPEVTQTPSHQVTQMGQEVILRCVPISNHLYFYWYRQILGQKVEFLVSFYNNEISEKSEIFDDQFSVERPDGSNFTLKIRSTKLEDSAMYFCASRTLWTENSPLHFGNGTRLTVT.